The entry below describes one T cell receptor (beta chain). The antigen it binds to is not known. The sample holds no much larger clone one base away, and base qualities are not on file. These data come from a study of cytomegalovirus exposure and HLA in healthy donors (dated by TCRdb to 2017 to 2019). In terms of the full investigation: An earlier analysis of roughly 500 of the donors reported 276 Gb of sequence data and 100 million to 120 million unique TCR beta sequences obtained from 180 million or so T cells. The study was designed to test whether signatures of past pathogen exposure could be identified by cataloging public T cell receptors. The study profiled the T cell repertoires of hundreds of subjects by immunosequencing and related them to cytomegalovirus serostatus. All discovery cohort repertoires had been generated on a single sequencing platform. Roughly five DR-DQ haplotypes were handled as single units for association and clustering, since linkage in the cohort was strong. In an earlier analysis of roughly 540 of the donors, high-throughput TCR beta sequencing was used to judge whether each TCR beta V gene segment behaved as functional or pseudogenic. In addition to the first cohort of several hundred subjects, a separate validation cohort of 120 different subjects was used. Of the roughly 400 genotyped donors, about 84% fell in the genetic ancestry cluster associated with self-reported Caucasian donors. Both class I and class II loci were covered by HLA typing, at four-digit resolution. In a later genetic analysis, genome-wide SNP genotypes for about 65% of the 666 donors were used, and that subset was treated as a discovery cohort. Typing coverage varied by locus: roughly 620-640 donors for A, B, C, DRB1 and DQB1; approximately 500 for DQA1; over 600 for DPA1; around 490 for DPB1. Alongside the repertoire data, information on donor age, sex, ethnicity and CMV serostatus was compiled. On average, 235,054 unique TCR beta nucleotide sequences were sequenced per donor among several hundred genotyped donors of the cohort, with 15% to 20% of those sequences being non-productive. A later analysis re-examined previously published TCR beta repertoires from about 670 donors and added high-resolution HLA genotyping to investigate patterns of TCR occurrence. Approximately 300 gigabases of sequencing data and approximately 92 million unique TCR sequences made up an early release that covered nearly 650 HLA-typed donors. To predict cytomegalovirus infection status, the study combined high-throughput TCR immunosequencing, statistical association of individual TCRs with disease status, and machine learning. The later analysis used no new phenotypic data to find candidate immune exposures, relying instead on TCR beta sequences and their occurrence across donors. Broader findings and caveats from the paper: Specific HLA alleles were associated with 15,000 to 20,000 TCR beta sequences at a false discovery rate of 0.05 in a later analysis. In a later genetic analysis, fewer N-insertions in productive TCRs were reported among donors in an Asian-associated ancestry cluster than the roughly 670-donor mean. The classifier was reported to diagnose cytomegalovirus status with high specificity and sensitivity in both the original and validation cohorts. In vitro tests confirmed that a few of the cytomegalovirus-associated TCR beta chains recognize cytomegalovirus antigens. The authors suggested that the approach could potentially be generalized to other disease states and immunological phenotypes. Correlated functional status among segregating V segments might reflect linkage disequilibrium, but an unknown experimental factor could not be ruled out. Some IMGT-functional V segments, including TRBV6-2 and TRBV6-3, could not be told apart with the 87-base-pair reads, so those segments were excluded. Because HLA typing was unavailable for some donors at each locus, only the typed subset was used in association tests. According to a later analysis, most CMV-associated TCR beta chains appeared to be HLA-restricted, and the HLA associations seemed to be driven largely by CMV exposure. Several of the top co-occurrence clusters appeared to be linked to parvovirus B19, influenza, CMV and Epstein-Barr virus, according to a later analysis. Most TCR sequences were seen in very few donors, while some public TCRs were found in many individuals. Because counts were too low, more than 15 rarely observed V segments, including chromosome 9 orphons, were left out of the earlier analysis of a few hundred of the donors. CMV serostatus was the only immune exposure information available for the cohort. A later analysis found that TCR association rates varied across HLA loci, with DRB1 alleles showing the most associated TCRs and HLA-C alleles the fewest. A further reported finding was that TCR beta sequences accurately predicted the HLA-A and HLA-B alleles for most subjects in the first cohort. A cluster of highly shared sequence variants was judged likely to represent a technical artifact of the sequencing pipeline. In an earlier analysis of some 500 of the donors, most TCR beta V segments were observed in productive rearrangements about 90% or about 30% of the time, broadly matching IMGT annotations. The cohort was sequenced for TCR beta chains only, and without alpha or paired-chain data the features that could be detected were limited. The study gave a list of more than 150 TCR beta chains associated with cytomegalovirus. In a later analysis, HLA-associated TCR beta chains showed more clonal expansion and lower generation probabilities than non-associated chains that were equally common. Roughly uniform sequencing depth across donors was assumed in presence/absence analyses, although this assumption may not hold. A later genetic analysis associated a missense DCLRE1C variant with V-gene and J-gene trimming of TCR beta chains, and an independent cohort replicated the association. Assigning TCR associations to individual alleles was difficult when HLA alleles, especially DR and DQ, strongly co-occurred.

The cohort consisted of 650 to 850 healthy bone marrow donors. Cohort members were all nominally healthy when sampled, although unrecorded immune exposures were likely present. The donor tested CMV seronegative and was one of the 352 seronegative cohort members. A peripheral blood sample was collected from each donor, and TCR beta sequencing was performed on peripheral blood mononuclear cells. Genomic DNA extraction from the blood cell samples was performed with the Qiagen DNeasy Blood Extraction Kit. The library was generated by the immunoSEQ multiplex PCR assay. The multiplex PCR relied on a mix of 60 forward primers for TCR Vbeta segments and 13 reverse primers for TCR Jbeta segments. The CDR3 region of rearranged TCR beta genes was amplified from genomic DNA with a multiplex PCR assay. Amplified TCR beta libraries were sequenced as 87-base-pair reads on the Illumina HiSeq System. On the study's bioinformatics: Across the 600 to 700 repertoires, a later analysis counted around 80 million unique TCR beta chains, around 11 million of which were shared by at least two donors. Raw reads were error-corrected and collapsed into unique sequences by a nearest-neighbor algorithm in which closely related sequences were merged to remove PCR and sequencing errors. Alignment of CDR3 sequences to IMGT reference sequences was used to assign V, D and J gene segments. Each retained sequence needed at least a six-nucleotide match to both a V gene segment and a J gene segment. Rearrangements were classified as productive when the CDR3 lacked stop codons and remained in frame with V and J, and all other rearrangements were classified as non-productive. Following IMGT convention, CDR3 was defined as the stretch from the second conserved V-encoded cysteine to the conserved J-encoded phenylalanine. In an earlier analysis of approximately 590 of the donors, sequences lacking an unambiguous match to a single V gene segment were excluded. In an earlier analysis of a few hundred of the donors, V segments were called functional above 56.7% productive rearrangements and were called segregating when the between-donor standard deviation exceeded 5%. A statistical classification framework was developed to diagnose cytomegalovirus status using the catalog of TCR beta chain sequences. In a later analysis, V and J genes were assigned by comparing TCR nucleotide sequences against IMGT/GENE-DB human TR gene sequences. In a later analysis, CDR3 sequences and most-parsimonious VDJ recombination scenarios were assigned using the TCRdist pipeline. In a later analysis, each TCR beta chain was defined by its CDR3 amino acid sequence together with its V-gene family, and reads without a unique V-gene family were excluded. In a later analysis, approximately 590 highly shared, low-generation-probability nucleotide sequences were removed to address suspected cross-contamination and a sequencing artifact. For each public chain, a later analysis derived a clonal expansion index from normalized ranks of inferred template counts within each repertoire. Generation probabilities in a later analysis came from a VDJ recombination model fitted to out-of-frame rearrangements, and those results were checked against IGoR. Hypergeometric tests were used in a later analysis to score TCR-TCR, TCR-HLA and TCR-CMV co-occurrence, with a repertoire-size bias correction applied to the TCR pairs. A later analysis estimated false discovery rates by permuting HLA or CMV assignments 20 times. In a later analysis, co-occurring TCRs were grouped with DBSCAN, and TCRdist sequence similarity was added when clustering was performed within HLA-allele-positive subsets. Repertoires with fewer than 30,000 or more than 120,000 public chains, plus five repertoires with anomalous nucleotide sharing, were excluded from co-occurrence clustering. TCRdb took over this immuneACCESS table, retaining in-frame rearrangements with V and J assigned. Such tables are incomplete; in checked studies, under half of the missing clones stem from an unresolved V gene, and the remainder is unexplained. The D gene and trimming were derived from the DNA, and the V and J assignments and clone size from that table. Present in this sample are tens of thousands of clones, 63% of which were seen just once. The ten most abundant clones make up just under 6.5% of the sample.

Reading the germline V gene (reference sequence) gives CDR1 MNHNY and CDR2 SVGAGI. From the cysteine up to the phenylalanine, the CDR3 has a length of 12 residues. Of all the DNA, just the CDR3 is kept, 36 bases in frame from base 1. V loses 6 bases of germline sequence and J loses 4 bases, and the interval between the two ends is 9 bases. The origin of this receptor is a woman aged 30 to 39 in good health and CMV-seronegative. The source material was PBMCs. This chain is built from TRBV6-6 and TRBJ1-1, with a tentative D gene TRBD1 over 5 matching bases. The DNA sequence reads TGTGCCAGCAGACCCGGGGGCACTGAAGCTTTCTTT. This translates into CASRPGGTEAFF.